Reported below is one T cell receptor (beta chain). Its specificity is not known. This specimen comes from a study of T cell repertoires in cytomegalovirus infection. Overall study context: Public TCR beta signature analysis indicated the presence of both CMV infection and matching HLA type.

TCRdb fed the reads into MiXCR, producing one record per CDR3 protein. The sample yields some 180,000 distinct CDR3 sequences, about a sixth seen once. General study points: In two of eight donors, the top clonotype was HLA-C-restricted CMV-specific. Cumulative public TCR beta family frequency identified carriers of CMV plus the relevant HLA.

What was sequenced was CD8+ T cells from PBMCs. This TCR came from a human donor in good health (CMV status not recorded). Some clones in this sample may be carry-over from other donors' samples.

In DNA, the CDR3 is TGCAGTGCTAGGAGTCTGGCCATGAACACTGAAGCTTTCTTT. Its translation is CSARSLAMNTEAFF. The V gene is TRBV20-1, the J gene TRBJ1-1; no firm D call. The CDR3 is made up of 14 amino acids. Germline V gives CDR1 DFQATT, CDR2 SNEGSKA (reference sequence). V was pared by 3 bases and J by 0 bases, with 11 bases between.